This entry features one T cell receptor beta chain sequence. The CDR3 has 15 amino acids. Germline V gene sequence: CDR1 ENHRY, CDR2 SYGVKD. J lost 6 bases, V lost 0 bases, and 7 bases had no gene match. The method was immunoSEQ multiplex PCR; TCRdb's version includes in-frame clones alone and lacks a portion of them. The sample consists of roughly 340,000 clones, about 89% of them appearing once. The sample belongs to a study of blood T cell repertoires in COVID-19. As for the study in general: All recovered Cohort 3 donors got two negative PCRs, got clearance, or saw symptom resolution. The origin of the acute and convalescent COVID-19 samples was the United States, Italy and Spain. PBMCs, B-cell-depleted T cells, or T cells provided the cDNA or gDNA that made up the material.

Clinical history reported by participants formed the basis on which cohorts were assigned. The TCR originated in a man aged 35-49 years in a cohort exposed to, infected with or recovered from COVID-19 (not recorded which). The sample taken for sequencing was PBMCs or T cells enriched from blood (not recorded which). The chain couples TRBV10-3 to TRBJ1-2; 7 bases are a match to TRBD1. The CDR3: CAISESPTGVNGYTF. CDR3 nucleotide sequence: TGTGCCATCAGTGAGTCGCCCACAGGGGTAAATGGCTACACCTTC.